One sample yielded the 6 T cell receptor beta chains listed below, sequenced in a study of T-cell reconstitution after alpha-beta-depleted transplantation in children. Preparing the TCRbeta library involved the use of unique molecular identifiers. TCRdb re-called the PCR reads with MiXCR, one entry per CDR3 protein. The profile shows more than 200,000 distinct CDR3 sequences, about a quarter of them singletons. The sample was PBMCs, taken before TCRalphabeta/CD19-depleted stem cell transplant. These TCRs come from a girl aged 2 to 10 with Fanconi anemia, due to receive a stem cell transplant.

The V and J genes are TRBV10-3 and TRBJ2-5; perhaps TRBD2 as D (6 bases). The germline gives CDR1 ENHRY, CDR2 SYGVKD. This CDR3 comprises 11 residues. V shed 8 bases and J shed 5 bases, with 9 bases lying between them. This CDR3 is CAIGGKETQYF. The DNA of the CDR3 is TGTGCCATCGGGGGGAAGGAGACCCAGTACTTC.

Ten or more counts support this clonotype. J is TRBJ2-1 and V is TRBV5-1; 7 nucleotides agree with TRBD1. Germline values: CDR1 SGHRS, CDR2 YFSETQ. The CDR3 is 17 amino acids. V lost 0 bases and J lost 9; bases outside the gene matches: 15. The CDR3 DNA reads TGCGCCAGCAGCTTGGAAGGGGGCAGAAACGGGGTGGCTGAGCAGTTCTTC. Protein: CASSLEGGRNGVAEQFF. The variable domain in full, completed from reference TRBV5-1 and TRBJ2-1, reads KAGVTQTPRYLIKTRGQQVTLSCSPISGHRSVSWYQQTPGQGLQFLFEYFSETQRNKGNFPGRFSGRQFSNSRSEMNVSTLELGDSALYLCASSLEGGRNGVAEQFFGPGTRLTVL.

Here the CDR3 reads CATRGDPTGASLQQYF. Here the CDR3 DNA reads TGTGCCACAAGAGGGGATCCGACAGGGGCCTCTCTGCAGCAGTACTTC. V usage is TRBV15 and J usage is TRBJ2-7; 8 bases align to TRBD1. From germline, CDR1 is LNHNV and CDR2 YYDKDF (reference sequence). The trim removed 9 bases at V and 8 bases at J, leaving 21 bases unmatched. The CDR3 is 16 residues long.

This clonotype was seen many times. This chain uses TRBV13 with TRBJ2-3, with D uncertain. This CDR3 comprises 12 residues. The V end was cut by 7 bases, the J end by 0 bases, with 5 bases between. Germline lookup yields CDR1 PRHDT and CDR2 FYEKMQ (reference sequence). The CDR3 bases are TGTGCCAGCATGGGCAGCACAGATACGCAGTATTTT. This translates into CASMGSTDTQYF. The whole variable domain, filled in from reference TRBV13 and TRBJ2-3, reads AAGVIQSPRHLIKEKRETATLKCYPIPRHDTVYWYQQGPGQDPQFLISFYEKMQSDKGSIPDRFSAQQFSDYHSELNMSSLELGDSALYFCASMGSTDTQYFGPGTRLTVL.

The genes are TRBV9 and TRBJ2-7; D gene unclear. Trimming shortened V by 3 bases and J by 2 bases, and 6 bases separated the two germline ends. CDR3 size: 12 residues. Germline CDR1 is SGDLS and CDR2 is YYNGEE. In DNA form, the CDR3 reads TGTGCCAGCAGCGAACCACCCTACGAGCAGTACTTC. It yields the protein CASSEPPYEQYF. The whole variable domain, remainder taken from reference TRBV9 and TRBJ2-7, is DSGVTQTPKHLITATGQRVTLRCSPRSGDLSVYWYQQSLDQGLQFLIQYYNGEERAKGNILERFSAQQFPDLHSELNLSSLELGDSALYFCASSEPPYEQYFGPGTRLTVT.

This clonotype has a count of ten or more. The chain couples TRBV24-1 to TRBJ2-5; 10 bases match TRBD1. This CDR3 is 14 amino acids long. In germline, CDR1 is KGHDR, CDR2 SFDVKD. V trimming: 4 bases; J trimming: 7 bases; junction bases outside the gene matches: 5. The CDR3 DNA reads TGTGCCACCAGTGACCCGGGACAGGGGTGGACCCAGTACTTC. Translation gives CATSDPGQGWTQYF.